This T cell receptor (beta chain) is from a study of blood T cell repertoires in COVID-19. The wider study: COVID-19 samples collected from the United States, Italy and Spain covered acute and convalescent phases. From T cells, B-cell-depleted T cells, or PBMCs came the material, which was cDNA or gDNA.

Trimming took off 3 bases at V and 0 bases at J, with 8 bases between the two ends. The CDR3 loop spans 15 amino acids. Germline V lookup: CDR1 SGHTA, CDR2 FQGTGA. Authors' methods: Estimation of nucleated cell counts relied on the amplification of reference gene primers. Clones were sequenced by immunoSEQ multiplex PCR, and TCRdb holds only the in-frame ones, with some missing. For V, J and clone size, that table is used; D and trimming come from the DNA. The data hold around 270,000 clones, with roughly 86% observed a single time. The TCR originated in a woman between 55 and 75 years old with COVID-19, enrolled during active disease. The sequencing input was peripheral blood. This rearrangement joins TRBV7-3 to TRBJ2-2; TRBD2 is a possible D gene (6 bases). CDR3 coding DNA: TGTGCCAGCAGCTTTGTAGCGGCGAACACCGGGGAGCTGTTTTTT. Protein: CASSFVAANTGELFF.